Given below is one TCR beta chain in context. In its sample, this clone was seen once. What antigen it recognizes has not been identified. No quality values exist for individual bases; no much larger clone is one base distant. The record originates from a study of cytomegalovirus exposure and HLA in healthy donors (dated by TCRdb to the late 2010s). General notes on the study: According to a later analysis, the 120 or so validation repertoires were produced on the same platform as the approximately 690 repertoires of the first cohort. The study was designed to test whether signatures of past pathogen exposure could be identified by cataloging public T cell receptors. A separate validation cohort of 100 to 150 different subjects was used in addition to the 666-subject first cohort. High-throughput TCR immunosequencing, statistical association of individual TCRs with disease status, and machine learning were combined to predict cytomegalovirus infection status.

Separate from the approximately 670-subject first cohort, the validation cohort of 120 subjects was the group to which the donors belonged. The paper's findings and limits, for the study overall: All 120 or so repertoires were used to score co-occurrence in the validation cohort in a later analysis, because that analysis had no HLA typing for the cohort. Across donors, most TCR sequences were observed very rarely, whereas some public TCRs were present in many individuals. In a later analysis, TCRs clustered in the first cohort were found to also tend to co-occur in the roughly 120 validation repertoires, with 90% to 95% of cluster scores above 0. Cytomegalovirus status was reported to be diagnosed by the classifier with high specificity and sensitivity in both the original and validation cohorts. The authors suggested that the approach could potentially be generalized to other disease states and immunological phenotypes. In the study, roughly 160 TCR beta chains were listed as associated with cytomegalovirus. A few of the identified cytomegalovirus-associated TCR beta chains were confirmed in vitro to be specific for cytomegalovirus antigens.

The library came from the immunoSEQ multiplex PCR assay. For the original study's pipeline: A statistical classification framework was developed to diagnose cytomegalovirus status using the catalog of TCR beta chain sequences. TCRdb holds this immuneACCESS table with in-frame rearrangements only. Some clones are missing; in checked studies, unresolved V genes explain under half, and the rest has no known cause. The D gene and trimming were derived from the DNA, and the V and J assignments and clone size from that table. This sample comprises some 250,000 clones, 80% to 95% of them detected only once. 3.1% of the sample is held by the ten biggest clonotypes. V is reduced by 5 bases and J by 4 bases, leaving a spacing of 12 bases between them. The germline V gene sets CDR1 to SGHTA and CDR2 to FQGNSA. The cysteine opens and the phenylalanine closes a CDR3 of 13 amino acids. CDR3 DNA is the only sequence kept; it has 39 bases, read in frame from the first base.

The rearrangement joined TRBV7-2 to TRBJ2-7; no D gene can be assigned with confidence. The sample comprised PBMCs. The source is a woman aged 25 to 39 in good health and CMV-seronegative. Here is the DNA: TGTGCCAGCAGCCTTGGGCCCAAATACGAGCAGTACTTC. The translation is CASSLGPKYEQYF.